A single sample is the source of the 2 T cell receptor beta chains below, sequenced in a study of T cell changes during pregnancy in multiple sclerosis. Data came from immunoSEQ multiplex PCR; TCRdb stores just in-frame clones and leaves some out. Of 100,000 or so clones listed, 75% to 95% are singletons. The sequencing used peripheral blood, collected in the second trimester of pregnancy. These receptors were collected from a female donor with multiple sclerosis, enrolled in a pregnancy study.

The chain carries TRBV5-6 and TRBJ2-1, with 9 bases matching TRBD1. The germline V gene encodes CDR1 SGHDT and CDR2 YYEEEE. Trimming took 4 bases from V and 8 from J; bases not matched to a gene: 10. This CDR3 comprises 15 residues. The CDR3 sequence is CASSPWGQGGDEQFF. The CDR3 nucleotides are TGTGCCAGCAGCCCCTGGGGACAGGGAGGCGATGAGCAGTTCTTC.

The chain has TRBV6-1 and TRBJ2-3; TRBD2 matches at 9 bases. This CDR3 spans 15 amino acids. V shed 4 bases and J 1 base; nucleotides not matched to a gene: 3. Looked up from germline, CDR1 is MNHNS and CDR2 is SASEGT. For the CDR3, the DNA is TGTGCCAGCAGTGGGGCTAGCGGGGGCACAGATACGCAGTATTTT. Its translation: CASSGASGGTDTQYF.